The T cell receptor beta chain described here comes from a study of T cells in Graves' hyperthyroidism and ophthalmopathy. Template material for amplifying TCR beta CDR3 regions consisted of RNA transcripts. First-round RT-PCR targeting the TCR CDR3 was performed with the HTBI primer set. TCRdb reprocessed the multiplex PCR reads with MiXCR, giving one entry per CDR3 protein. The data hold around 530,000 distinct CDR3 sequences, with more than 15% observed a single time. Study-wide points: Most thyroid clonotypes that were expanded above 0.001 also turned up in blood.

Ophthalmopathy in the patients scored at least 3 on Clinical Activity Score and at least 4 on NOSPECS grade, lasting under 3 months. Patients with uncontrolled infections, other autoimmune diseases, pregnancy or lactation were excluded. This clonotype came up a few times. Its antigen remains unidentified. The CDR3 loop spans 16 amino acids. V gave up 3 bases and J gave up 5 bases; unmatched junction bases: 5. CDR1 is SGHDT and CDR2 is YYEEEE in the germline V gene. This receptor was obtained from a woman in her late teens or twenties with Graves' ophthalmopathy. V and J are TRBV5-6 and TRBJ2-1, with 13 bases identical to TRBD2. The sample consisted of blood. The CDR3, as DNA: TGTGCCAGCAGCTCGACTAGCGGGAGGTTCGACAATGAGCAGTTCTTC. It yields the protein CASSSTSGRFDNEQFF.